The rows below give T cell receptor beta chains drawn from one sample of a study of shared clonotypes between healthy human individuals. This table comes from immunoSEQ multiplex PCR, and its TCRdb copy is limited to in-frame clones, with some not included. The profile shows about 2 million clones, just under 95% of them singletons. Sequenced material: naive CD8+ T cells sorted from blood. The receptor set was obtained from a man in his late teens or twenties in good health. Each CDR3 is given with its conserved first and last residue. D genes are given only for firm matches. Rows may omit the clone size; those that give it use once, few, many or a size class.

v_gene: TRBV13; j_gene: TRBJ2-7; abundance: -; d_gene: -; CDR3nt: TGTGCCAGTGCTATTCGCTTGTCCTACGAGCAGTACTTC; CDR3aa: CASAIRLSYEQYF
v_gene: TRBV5-6; j_gene: TRBJ2-7; abundance: once; d_gene: -; CDR3nt: TGTGCCAGCAGCTTGGAGACTTCTGGCGAGCAGTACTTC; CDR3aa: CASSLETSGEQYF
v_gene: TRBV7-3; j_gene: TRBJ2-1; abundance: -; d_gene: -; CDR3nt: TGTGCCAGCAGCTTTGGAGTTGATGAGCAGTTCTTC; CDR3aa: CASSFGVDEQFF
v_gene: TRBV7-6; j_gene: TRBJ2-3; abundance: -; d_gene: -; CDR3nt: TGTGCCAGCAGTTCCTCAGATACGCAGTATTTT; CDR3aa: CASSSSDTQYF
v_gene: TRBV5-6; j_gene: TRBJ1-5; abundance: -; d_gene: -; CDR3nt: TGTGCCAGCAGCTTTGGTGGGGAGGGGGTTGGGCAGCCCCAGCATTTT; CDR3aa: CASSFGGEGVGQPQHF
v_gene: TRBV13; j_gene: TRBJ2-5; abundance: once; d_gene: TRBD1; CDR3nt: TGTGCCAGCAGCTCGACAGGGGCTGGGGAGACCCAGTACTTC; CDR3aa: CASSSTGAGETQYF
v_gene: TRBV6-5; j_gene: TRBJ2-3; abundance: once; d_gene: -; CDR3nt: TGTGCCAGCAGTTCCGCCCCCACGGGGCGGGATACGCAGTATTTT; CDR3aa: CASSSAPTGRDTQYF
v_gene: TRBV28; j_gene: TRBJ1-4; abundance: -; d_gene: TRBD1; CDR3nt: TGTGCCAGCCGGACAGGGTTTAGTGAAAAACTGTTTTTT; CDR3aa: CASRTGFSEKLFF
v_gene: TRBV27; j_gene: TRBJ1-1; abundance: -; d_gene: -; CDR3nt: TGTGCCAGCAGCGTAACCAGCCCGAACACTGAAGCTTTCTTT; CDR3aa: CASSVTSPNTEAFF
v_gene: TRBV29-1; j_gene: TRBJ2-7; abundance: once; d_gene: -; CDR3nt: TGCAGCGTCGCCGGGAAGGACGAGCAGTACTTC; CDR3aa: CSVAGKDEQYF
v_gene: TRBV15; j_gene: TRBJ2-7; abundance: -; d_gene: -; CDR3nt: TGTGCCACCAGCAGAGATAGGGGGAGCTCCTACGAGCAGTACTTC; CDR3aa: CATSRDRGSSYEQYF
v_gene: TRBV5-4; j_gene: TRBJ2-6; abundance: -; d_gene: -; CDR3nt: TGTAAGACGGGGGCCAACGTCCTGACTTTC; CDR3aa: CKTGANVLTF
v_gene: TRBV30; j_gene: TRBJ2-5; abundance: -; d_gene: TRBD1; CDR3nt: TGTGCCTGGGTAGTGACAGGGGTGGGGGAGACCCAGTACTTC; CDR3aa: CAWVVTGVGETQYF
v_gene: TRBV5-4; j_gene: TRBJ2-5; abundance: -; d_gene: -; CDR3nt: TGTGCCAGCAGCTTTAACTGGGAAGAGACCCAGTACTTC; CDR3aa: CASSFNWEETQYF
v_gene: TRBV30; j_gene: TRBJ1-1; abundance: -; d_gene: TRBD1; CDR3nt: TGTGCCTGGAGCCAGGACAGGGGCACTGAAGCTTTCTTT; CDR3aa: CAWSQDRGTEAFF
v_gene: TRBV27; j_gene: TRBJ2-5; abundance: -; d_gene: -; CDR3nt: TGTGCCAGCAGTTTACGGGCCCAAGAGACCCAGTACTTC; CDR3aa: CASSLRAQETQYF
v_gene: TRBV29-1; j_gene: TRBJ2-6; abundance: -; d_gene: TRBD1; CDR3nt: TGCAGCGGCCCGACAGGGGCTGTAGGGGCCAACGTCCTGACTTTC; CDR3aa: CSGPTGAVGANVLTF
v_gene: TRBV30; j_gene: TRBJ2-1; abundance: -; d_gene: -; CDR3nt: TGTGCCTGGAGTGCCGGGGGAATCGACTACAATGAGCAGTTCTTC; CDR3aa: CAWSAGGIDYNEQFF
v_gene: TRBV11-2; j_gene: TRBJ2-7; abundance: few; d_gene: -; CDR3nt: TGTGCCAGCAGCTTATACGAGCAGTACTTC; CDR3aa: CASSLYEQYF
v_gene: TRBV7-9; j_gene: TRBJ1-2; abundance: -; d_gene: -; CDR3nt: TGTGCCAGCAGCGACACGGGTGGCTACACCTTC; CDR3aa: CASSDTGGYTF
v_gene: TRBV7-2; j_gene: TRBJ2-1; abundance: -; d_gene: -; CDR3nt: TGTGCCAGCAGCTTAGGTACCTACAGCTCCTACAATGAGCAGTTCTTC; CDR3aa: CASSLGTYSSYNEQFF
v_gene: TRBV30; j_gene: TRBJ2-5; abundance: -; d_gene: -; CDR3nt: TGTGCCTGGAGTTTAACTTCGGGACAACAAGAGACCCAGTACTTC; CDR3aa: CAWSLTSGQQETQYF
v_gene: TRBV14; j_gene: TRBJ1-2; abundance: -; d_gene: -; CDR3nt: TGTGCCAGCAGCCAAGACCCAGGGATTCCCAACTATGGCTACACCTTC; CDR3aa: CASSQDPGIPNYGYTF
v_gene: TRBV2; j_gene: TRBJ2-2; abundance: -; d_gene: -; CDR3nt: TGTGCCAGCAGTGATGTGGGTAACGGGGAGCTGTTTTTT; CDR3aa: CASSDVGNGELFF
v_gene: TRBV6-5; j_gene: TRBJ2-7; abundance: -; d_gene: -; CDR3nt: TGTGCCAGCAGTCGAGACATGGGGCACTACGAGCAGTACTTC; CDR3aa: CASSRDMGHYEQYF